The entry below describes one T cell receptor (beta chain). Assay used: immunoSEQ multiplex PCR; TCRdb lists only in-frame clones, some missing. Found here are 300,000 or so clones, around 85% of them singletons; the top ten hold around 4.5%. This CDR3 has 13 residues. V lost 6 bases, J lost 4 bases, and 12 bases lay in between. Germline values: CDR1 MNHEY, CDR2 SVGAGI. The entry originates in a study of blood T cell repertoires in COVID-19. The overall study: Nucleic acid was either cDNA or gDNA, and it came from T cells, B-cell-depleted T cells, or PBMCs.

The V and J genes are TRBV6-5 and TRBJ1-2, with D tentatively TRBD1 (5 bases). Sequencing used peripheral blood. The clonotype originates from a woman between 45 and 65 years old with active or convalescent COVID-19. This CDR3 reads CASSYDSRYGYTF. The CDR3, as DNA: TGTGCCAGCAGCTACGACAGCCGCTATGGCTACACCTTC.